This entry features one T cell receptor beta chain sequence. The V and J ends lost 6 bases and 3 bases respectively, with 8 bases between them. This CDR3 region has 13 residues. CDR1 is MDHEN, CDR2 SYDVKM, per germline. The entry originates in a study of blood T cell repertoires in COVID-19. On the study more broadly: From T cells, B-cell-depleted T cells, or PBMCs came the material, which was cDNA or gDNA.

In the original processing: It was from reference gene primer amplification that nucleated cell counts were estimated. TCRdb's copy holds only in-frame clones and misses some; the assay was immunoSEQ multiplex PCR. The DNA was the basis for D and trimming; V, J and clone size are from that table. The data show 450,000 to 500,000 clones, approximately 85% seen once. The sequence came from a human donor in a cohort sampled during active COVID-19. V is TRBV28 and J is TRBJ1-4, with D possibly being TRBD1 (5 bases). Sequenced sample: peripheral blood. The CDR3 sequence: CASRGGPNEKLFF. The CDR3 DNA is TGTGCCAGCAGGGGGGGTCCTAATGAAAAACTGTTTTTT. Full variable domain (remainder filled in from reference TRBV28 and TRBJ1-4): DVKVTQSSRYLVKRTGEKVFLECVQDMDHENMFWYRQDPGLGLRLIYFSYDVKMKEKGDIPEGYSVSREKKERFSLILESASTNQTSMYLCASRGGPNEKLFFGSGTQLSVL.